The 2 T cell receptor beta chains reported below all come from one sample, sequenced in a study of neurological immune-mediated disorders. Each CDR3 protein gets one entry after TCRdb re-called the 5' RACE reads with MiXCR. The sample comprises fewer than 30,000 distinct CDR3 sequences, around 21% of which are singletons, and 16% rests with the top ten. Sequenced input: PBMCs. Source of these receptors: a woman aged 60-70 years in good health.

This clonotype was seen many times. The chain is built from TRBV6-6 and TRBJ2-7; D is possibly TRBD2 (7 bases). This CDR3 is 15 amino acids long. V was cut by 1 base and J by 7 bases, with 17 bases left in between. Germline V gene data show CDR1 as MNHNY and CDR2 as SVGAGI (reference sequence). The CDR3 protein is CASSYFGGGAGEQYF. CDR3 coding DNA: TGTGCCAGCAGTTACTTCGGCGGGGGCGCGGGAGAGCAGTACTTC.

This clonotype appeared many times. The chain links TRBV7-9 to TRBJ1-1; 7 bases fit TRBD1. CDR3 length: 15 amino acids. Per germline, CDR1 SEHNR and CDR2 FQNEAQ (reference sequence). V gave up 3 bases and J gave up 1 base; unmatched junction bases: 5. CDR3 coding DNA: TGTGCCAGCAGCTTGAACAGGGGCCAGAACACTGAAGCTTTCTTT. Residues: CASSLNRGQNTEAFF.